This T cell receptor (beta chain) was recorded in a study of T cells after yellow fever vaccination. Study context: The SMART-Seq v4 Ultra Low Input method served to prepare the low-cell-number fractions. Points from the study as a whole: Abundant bulk-population clonotypes could contaminate the FACS-sorted repertoires. Detected again after the booster were most primary-vaccination clones, at almost 97% CD4 and 88% CD8.

Conversion of TCR transcripts into cDNA relied on 5'RACE template switching, which added a universal primer site and UMIs. MiXCR, applied by TCRdb to the 5' RACE reads, yields one record per CDR3 protein. The sample lists some 500,000 distinct CDR3 sequences; about 13% were seen once. The CDR3 consists of 15 residues. V was clipped by 0 bases and J by 4 bases, with 9 bases between them. The germline CDR1 and CDR2 sequences are MNHEY and SMNVEV (reference sequence). This clonotype came up a few times. What it binds is unknown. This TCR came from a man younger than 45 who received the YFV17D yellow fever vaccine. The sample was PBMCs, taken on the day of the yellow fever booster vaccination. The chain joins TRBV27 to TRBJ1-4, with D tentatively TRBD1 (5 bases). In nucleotides, the CDR3 is TGTGCCAGCAGTTTATCGACAGCCTATAATGAAAAACTGTTTTTT. It encodes CASSLSTAYNEKLFF.